This TCR beta chain was recovered during a study of cytomegalovirus exposure and HLA in healthy donors. Points from the study as a whole: A missense DCLRE1C variant was associated with V- and J-gene trimming of TCR beta chains in a later analysis, and an independent cohort replicated the association. In vitro, three CMV-associated chains proved specific for CMV antigens.

Looked up from germline, CDR1 is LGHNA and CDR2 is YSLEER. V lost 1 base to trimming and J lost 5 bases; unmatched junction nucleotides: 6. This CDR3 is built from 15 residues. PCR amplification relied on 60 Vbeta primers (plus 13 Jbeta primers). Sequencing used immunoSEQ multiplex PCR; TCRdb keeps in-frame clones, though not all of them. This sample's table reports approximately 38,000 clones. To note about this clone: Its cognate antigen is unknown.

This receptor was identified in a man between 25 and 39 years old in good health and CMV-seronegative. The chain carries TRBV4-3 and TRBJ2-3, with 7 positions matching TRBD1. The sequenced material came from PBMCs. CDR3 DNA: TGCGCCAGCAGCCAAGGTCAGGGGGTGGGAGATACGCAGTATTTT. Its translation is CASSQGQGVGDTQYF.